At least ten counts were recorded for the clone carrying this T cell receptor beta chain. What it recognizes is unknown. Time point: newly diagnosed GD, antithyroid drugs for less than 3 months. PBMC-extracted RNA yielded the TCR library. Peripheral blood, 7 to 9.5 milliliters per patient, was collected in EDTA tubes. This sample was included in a study of regulatory T cells in long-lasting Graves disease. Study in general: Newly diagnosed Graves' patients took antithyroid drugs under 3 months. Study-level results: With persistent disease, TRBV28, TRBJ1-2 and TRBJ2-5 were the favored segments.

V was clipped by 1 base and J by 2 bases, with 0 bases between them. The CDR3 consists of 11 residues. Germline values: CDR1 LGHDT, CDR2 YNNKEL (reference sequence). Researchers made TCR beta libraries by using iRepertoire HTBI primers and running Arm-PCR on CDR3 regions. In the source study's methods: Gene usage covered approximately 60 TRBV and about 15 TRBJ segments. TCRdb itself ran the multiplex PCR reads through MiXCR, one entry per CDR3 protein. The V and J calls, along with clone size, are taken from TCRdb and not from the paper's own processing. The table includes 320,000 or so distinct CDR3 sequences, more than 15% detected once.

V usage is TRBV3-1 and J usage is TRBJ2-7; D ambiguous. This receptor was identified in a female donor with Graves disease. The sample was peripheral blood mononuclear cells (PBMCs), taken at new diagnosis, from a patient treated with antithyroid drugs. CDR3 nucleotides: TGTGCCAGCAGCCAAGCCTACGAGCAGTACTTC. It translates to CASSQAYEQYF.